This T cell receptor (beta chain) was identified during a study of metastatic and nonmetastatic thyroid tumors. Study summary: From malignant and benign thyroid patients, repertoires in blood and in tumor or nodule tissue were compared. Study-wide findings and caveats: It was reported that TCR beta diversity was significantly higher in malignant thyroid tumors than benign nodules, in blood and tumor.

At least ten counts were recorded for this clone. Its antigen remains unknown. Other nucleotide sequences from this sample produce the same CDR3. V dropped 2 bases and J dropped 6 bases, with 18 bases sitting between them. CDR3 length: 16 residues. From germline, CDR1 is SGHTA and CDR2 FQGTGA. There were no patients who had received any treatment before thyroid surgery. Per the original methods: A papillary thyroid cancer distant-metastasis classifier was built from CDR3 differences across clinicopathological groups. TCRdb reprocessed the PCR reads using MiXCR. TCRdb's processing, not the study's, gives the V and J calls here. This sample has approximately 30,000 clones, with about a sixth found just once.

The gene calls are TRBV7-3 and TRBJ2-3, with D tentatively TRBD2 (5 bases). The sequenced sample was blood. The clonotype comes from a female donor with papillary thyroid cancer or a benign thyroid nodule (not recorded which). Some clones in this sample may be carry-over from other donors' samples. The CDR3 region is CASSLGHAISGDTQYF. As DNA, the CDR3 is TGTGCCAGCAGCTTAGGGCACGCGATCTCGGGGGATACGCAGTATTTT.